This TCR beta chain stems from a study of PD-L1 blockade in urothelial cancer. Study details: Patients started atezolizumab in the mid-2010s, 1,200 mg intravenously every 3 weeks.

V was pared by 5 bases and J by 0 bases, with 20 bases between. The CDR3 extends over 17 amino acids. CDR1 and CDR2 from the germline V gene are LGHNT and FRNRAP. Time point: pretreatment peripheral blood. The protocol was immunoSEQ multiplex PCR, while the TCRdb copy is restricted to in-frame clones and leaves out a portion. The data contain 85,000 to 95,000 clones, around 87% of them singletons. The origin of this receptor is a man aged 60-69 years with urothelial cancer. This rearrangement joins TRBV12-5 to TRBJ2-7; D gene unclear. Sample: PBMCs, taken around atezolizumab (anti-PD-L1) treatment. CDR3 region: CASGPAPLRHLSYEQYF. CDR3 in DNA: TGTGCTAGTGGTCCGGCCCCCCTCAGGCACCTCTCCTACGAGCAGTACTTC.